The 14 T cell receptor beta chains given below trace back to one sample, sequenced in a study of blood T cell repertoires in COVID-19. Libraries were prepared by immunoSEQ multiplex PCR; TCRdb keeps only in-frame clonotypes and omits some of them. Among some 170,000 clones, just over 90% were seen once, and the ten largest hold 1.5% to 2.5%. The sequenced material came from peripheral blood. The receptor source for this set is a woman aged 60 to 75 with COVID-19, enrolled during active disease.

The chain employs TRBV4-2 and TRBJ1-6; TRBD1 matches 10 bases. The germline gives CDR1 LGHNA, CDR2 YNFKEQ. The V gene end was trimmed by 4 bases and the J gene end by 4 bases; junction bases not matched to a gene: 16. This CDR3 contains 20 residues. This chain's CDR3 is CASSPTIIVGTGVYNSPLHF. CDR3 DNA: TGTGCCAGCAGCCCGACGATTATTGTGGGGACAGGGGTATATAATTCACCCCTCCACTTT.

The gene calls are TRBV11-2 and TRBJ1-1; D possibly corresponds to TRBD1 (6 bases). The CDR3 has 14 amino acids. The V and J ends lost 5 bases and 0 bases respectively, with 10 bases between them. CDR1 and CDR2 (germline): SGHAT, FQNNGV. CDR3 region: CASSQGLMNTEAFF. DNA of the CDR3: TGTGCCAGCAGCCAGGGGCTTATGAACACTGAAGCTTTCTTT.

The chain couples TRBV7-9 to TRBJ2-3; D remains ambiguous. The CDR3 is 11 residues long. The V and J ends lost 5 bases and 4 bases respectively, with 4 bases between them. Germline loops: CDR1 SEHNR, CDR2 FQNEAQ (reference sequence). The CDR3 DNA follows: TGTGCCAGCAGCAACTCAGATACGCAGTATTTT. Amino acid sequence: CASSNSDTQYF.

The chain links TRBV13 to TRBJ1-3; D gene ambiguous. Germline assignment: CDR1 PRHDT and CDR2 FYEKMQ (reference sequence). CDR3 size: 16 residues. V dropped 2 bases and J dropped 1 base, with 12 bases sitting between them. The CDR3 DNA follows: TGTGCCAGCAGCTTATTTACATGGCCGTCTGGAAACACCATATATTTT. Translated, it gives CASSLFTWPSGNTIYF.

The chain joins TRBV5-4 to TRBJ2-7; D not resolved. The CDR3 totals 13 residues. The V gene lost 4 bases and the J gene lost 6 bases, with 14 bases spanning the gap. CDR1 SGHNT and CDR2 YYREEE come from the germline V gene (reference sequence). The CDR3 region has the DNA TGTGCCAGCAGCAGTGGCCCGTTTGGCGAGCAGTACTTC. Amino acid sequence: CASSSGPFGEQYF.

The chain has TRBV27 and TRBJ2-1; TRBD1 aligns across 8 bases. Germline V gives CDR1 MNHEY, CDR2 SMNVEV (reference sequence). The CDR3 runs 15 residues. Trimming took 3 bases from V and 6 from J; bases not matched to a gene: 7. The CDR3 DNA follows: TGTGCCAGCAGTTTGCTCCAGGGGGCTCGCAATGAGCAGTTCTTC. Its translation: CASSLLQGARNEQFF.

The V and J genes are TRBV11-2 and TRBJ2-3; D may be TRBD2 (5 bases). CDR3 length equals 15 residues. With 3 bases removed from V and 3 bases from J, the gap between germline ends came to 13 bases. Germline CDR1 is SGHAT and CDR2 is FQNNGV. For the CDR3, the DNA is TGTGCCAGCAGCTTTACGGGGATGGGGACAGATACGCAGTATTTT. It translates to CASSFTGMGTDTQYF.

A single count supports this clone. V gene TRBV19 combines with J gene TRBJ1-1; TRBD1 might be the D (6 bases). This CDR3 is 14 amino acids long. Trimming cost V 1 base and J 1 base, with 7 bases left between them. The germline gives CDR1 LNHDA, CDR2 SQIVND (reference sequence). The CDR3 loop reads CASSIGTANTEAFF. The CDR3 nucleotides read TGTGCCAGTAGTATAGGGACAGCGAACACTGAAGCTTTCTTT. The full variable domain, with the rest looked up from reference TRBV19 and TRBJ1-1, is DGGITQSPKYLFRKEGQNVTLSCEQNLNHDAMYWYRQDPGQGLRLIYYSQIVNDFQKGDIAEGYSVSREKKESFPLTVTSAQKNPTAFYLCASSIGTANTEAFFGQGTRLTVV.

As to this clone: This sample includes further DNA sequences coding for the same CDR3. The rearrangement joins TRBV7-2 to TRBJ1-5, with 9 positions matching TRBD1. Germline loops: CDR1 SGHTA, CDR2 FQGNSA. This CDR3 is built from 14 residues. V was pared by 5 bases and J by 4 bases, with 3 bases of the junction left unmatched. The CDR3 DNA sequence: TGTGCCAGCAGCCTAGACAGGGGGAATCAGCCCCAGCATTTT. Its protein is CASSLDRGNQPQHF.

This chain uses TRBV10-3 with TRBJ2-3, with TRBD2 matching 10 bases. V lost 8 bases to trimming and J lost 1 base; unmatched junction nucleotides: 3. The CDR3 has 14 amino acids. Germline CDR1 reads ENHRY; CDR2 reads SYGVKD. The DNA for the CDR3 is TGTGCCATCCGAAGCGGGGGGGGCACAGATACGCAGTATTTT. This codes for CAIRSGGGTDTQYF.

This clone has only one observation. The rearrangement links TRBV6-6 to TRBJ1-2, with 9 bases lining up with TRBD1. Trimming took 0 bases from V and 7 from J; bases not matched to a gene: 3. CDR3 size: 14 residues. Germline CDR1 is MNHNY and CDR2 is SVGAGI (reference sequence). This CDR3 reads CASSYSRDRVGYTF. CDR3 coding DNA: TGTGCCAGCAGTTACTCGAGGGACAGGGTTGGCTACACCTTC.

The J gene is TRBJ1-5, the V gene TRBV7-2, with D tentatively TRBD1 (6 bases). Looked up from germline, CDR1 is SGHTA and CDR2 is FQGNSA. Trimming removed 7 bases from V and 3 bases from J, with 10 bases in between. CDR3 length: 13 amino acids. Written as DNA, the CDR3 is TGTGCCAGCACCCGGGACAACAATCAGCCCCAGCATTTT. Translated, it gives CASTRDNNQPQHF.

The chain carries TRBV5-1 and TRBJ1-1; TRBD1 matches 9 bases. Germline CDR1 reads SGHRS; CDR2 reads YFSETQ. The CDR3 is 15 residues long. The junction had 9 bases not matched to a gene; V was cut back by 0 bases and J by 9 bases. CDR3 loop: CASSLGGDRDEKAFF. In DNA, the CDR3 is TGCGCCAGCAGCTTGGGTGGGGACAGGGACGAAAAAGCTTTCTTT. The whole variable domain, filled in from reference TRBV5-1 and TRBJ1-1, reads KAGVTQTPRYLIKTRGQQVTLSCSPISGHRSVSWYQQTPGQGLQFLFEYFSETQRNKGNFPGRFSGRQFSNSRSEMNVSTLELGDSALYLCASSLGGDRDEKAFFGQGTRLTVV.

V usage is TRBV6-5 and J usage is TRBJ1-2; 9 nucleotides align to TRBD1. J gave up 4 bases and V 4 bases, and 4 bases lay outside the gene matches. The germline CDR1 and CDR2 sequences are MNHEY and SVGAGI. The CDR3 runs to 14 residues. The CDR3 nucleotides are TGTGCCAGCAGTTGGTCGACAGGGGGCTATGGCTACACCTTC. This sequence encodes CASSWSTGGYGYTF.